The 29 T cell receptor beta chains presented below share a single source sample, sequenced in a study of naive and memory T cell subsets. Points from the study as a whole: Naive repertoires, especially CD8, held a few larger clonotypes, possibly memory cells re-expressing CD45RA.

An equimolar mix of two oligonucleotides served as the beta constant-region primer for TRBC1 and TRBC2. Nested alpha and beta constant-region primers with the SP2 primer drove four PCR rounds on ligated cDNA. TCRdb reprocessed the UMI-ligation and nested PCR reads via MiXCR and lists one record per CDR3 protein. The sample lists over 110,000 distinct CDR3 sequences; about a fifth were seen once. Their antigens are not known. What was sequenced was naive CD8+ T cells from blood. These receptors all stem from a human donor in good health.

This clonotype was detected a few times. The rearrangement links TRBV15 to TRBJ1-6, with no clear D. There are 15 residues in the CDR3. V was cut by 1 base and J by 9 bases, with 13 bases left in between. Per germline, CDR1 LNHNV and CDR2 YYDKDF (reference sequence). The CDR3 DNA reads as TGTGCCACCAGCAGAGCTGATGGAGGTAGTTCACCCCTCCACTTT. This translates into CATSRADGGSSPLHF.

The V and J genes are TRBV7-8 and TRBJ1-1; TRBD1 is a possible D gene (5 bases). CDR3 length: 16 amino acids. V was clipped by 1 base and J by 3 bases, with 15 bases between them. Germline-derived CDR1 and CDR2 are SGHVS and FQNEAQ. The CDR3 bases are TGTGCCAGCAGCTTAGACTGGTCGGGGGGAGACACTGAAGCTTTCTTT. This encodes CASSLDWSGGDTEAFF.

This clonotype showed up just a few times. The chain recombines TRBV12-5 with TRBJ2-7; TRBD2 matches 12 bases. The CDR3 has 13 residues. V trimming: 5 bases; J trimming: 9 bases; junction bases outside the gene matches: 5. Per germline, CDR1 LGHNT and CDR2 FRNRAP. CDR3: CASGTGLAGWQYF. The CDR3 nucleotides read TGTGCTAGTGGTACTGGACTAGCGGGATGGCAGTACTTC.

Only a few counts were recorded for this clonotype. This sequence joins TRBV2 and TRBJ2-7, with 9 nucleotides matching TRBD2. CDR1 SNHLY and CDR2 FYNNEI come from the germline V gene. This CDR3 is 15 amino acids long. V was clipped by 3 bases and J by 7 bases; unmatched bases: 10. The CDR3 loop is CASSESLAGVEEQYF. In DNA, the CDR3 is TGTGCCAGCAGTGAGTCGTTAGCGGGAGTGGAGGAGCAGTACTTC.

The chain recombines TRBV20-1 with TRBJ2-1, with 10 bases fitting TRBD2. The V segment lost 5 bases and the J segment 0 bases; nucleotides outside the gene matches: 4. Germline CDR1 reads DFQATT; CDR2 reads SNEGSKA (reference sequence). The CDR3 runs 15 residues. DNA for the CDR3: TGCAGTGCTTATAAGCGGGAGGGCTCCTACAATGAGCAGTTCTTC. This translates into CSAYKREGSYNEQFF.

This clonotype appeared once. CDR3 residues: CASSEASGRALSNTQYF. The CDR3 DNA sequence: TGTGCCAGCAGTGAAGCTTCCGGGAGGGCCCTCTCGAATACGCAGTATTTT. The rearrangement links TRBV2 to TRBJ2-3; 8 bases fit TRBD2. CDR1 and CDR2 from the germline V gene are SNHLY and FYNNEI. The CDR3 sequence is 17 residues long. V dropped 0 bases and J dropped 7; count of bases not matched to a gene: 12.

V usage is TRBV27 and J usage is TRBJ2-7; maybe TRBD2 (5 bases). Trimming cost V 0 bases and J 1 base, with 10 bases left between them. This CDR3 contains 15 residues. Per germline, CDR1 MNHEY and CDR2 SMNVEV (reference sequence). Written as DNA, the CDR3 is TGTGCCAGCAGTTTATCCTCCGGGATGTCCTACGAGCAGTACTTC. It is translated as CASSLSSGMSYEQYF.

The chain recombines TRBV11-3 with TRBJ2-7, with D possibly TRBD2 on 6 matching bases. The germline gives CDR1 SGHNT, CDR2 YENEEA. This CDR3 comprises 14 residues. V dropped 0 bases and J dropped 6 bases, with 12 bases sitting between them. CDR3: CASSLDPGDPEQYF. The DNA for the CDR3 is TGTGCCAGCAGCTTAGATCCGGGAGATCCCGAGCAGTACTTC.

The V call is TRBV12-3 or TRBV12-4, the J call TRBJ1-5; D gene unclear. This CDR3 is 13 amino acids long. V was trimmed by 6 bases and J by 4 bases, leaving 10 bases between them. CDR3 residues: CASRSHGNQPQHF. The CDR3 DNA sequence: TGTGCCAGCAGATCCCACGGGAATCAGCCCCAGCATTTT.

This chain's CDR3 is CASTNWGGGGKAPYEQYF. The DNA for the CDR3 is TGTGCCAGCACGAATTGGGGCGGGGGGGGAAAAGCCCCTTACGAGCAGTACTTC. This chain joins TRBV6-5 and TRBJ2-7, with TRBD2 identical over 9 bases. The CDR3 sequence is 18 residues long. Trimming took 7 bases from V and 4 from J; bases not matched to a gene: 20. Germline CDR1 and CDR2: MNHEY and SVGAGI.

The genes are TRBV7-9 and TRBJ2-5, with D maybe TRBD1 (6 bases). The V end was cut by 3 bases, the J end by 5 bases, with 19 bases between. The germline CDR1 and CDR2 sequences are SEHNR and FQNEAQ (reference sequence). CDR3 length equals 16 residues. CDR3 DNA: TGTGCCAGCAGCTTTCCTACCTGGAACAGGGTTGAGACCCAGTACTTC. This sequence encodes CASSFPTWNRVETQYF.

In nucleotides, the CDR3 is TGTGCCAGCAGCCCGACAGGACCTGGCTACACCTTC. It is translated as CASSPTGPGYTF. The chain employs TRBV6-5 and TRBJ1-2; perhaps TRBD1 as D (6 bases). CDR3 size: 12 residues. The germline V gene has CDR1 MNHEY and CDR2 SVGAGI. V was shortened by 6 bases and J by 7 bases, with 12 bases between the two germline ends.

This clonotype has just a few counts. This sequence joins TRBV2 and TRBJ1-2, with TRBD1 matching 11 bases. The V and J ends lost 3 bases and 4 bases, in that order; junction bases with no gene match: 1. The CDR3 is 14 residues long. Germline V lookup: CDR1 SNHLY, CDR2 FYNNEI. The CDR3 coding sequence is TGTGCCAGCAGTGAGGACAGGGGGCTCTATGGCTACACCTTC. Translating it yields CASSEDRGLYGYTF.

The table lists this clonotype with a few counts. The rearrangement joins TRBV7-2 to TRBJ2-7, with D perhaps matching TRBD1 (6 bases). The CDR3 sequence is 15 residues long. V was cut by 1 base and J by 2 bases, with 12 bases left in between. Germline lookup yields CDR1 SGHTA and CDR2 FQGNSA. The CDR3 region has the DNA TGTGCCAGCAGCTTAGGGCAGGGGCCCGCCTACGAGCAGTACTTC. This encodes CASSLGQGPAYEQYF.

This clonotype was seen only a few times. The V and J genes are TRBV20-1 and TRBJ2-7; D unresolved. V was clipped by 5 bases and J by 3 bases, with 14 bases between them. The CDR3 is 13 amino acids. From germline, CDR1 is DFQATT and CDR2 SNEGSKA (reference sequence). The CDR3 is CSAVPTVGYEQYF. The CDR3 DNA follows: TGCAGTGCTGTACCAACGGTGGGCTACGAGCAGTACTTC.

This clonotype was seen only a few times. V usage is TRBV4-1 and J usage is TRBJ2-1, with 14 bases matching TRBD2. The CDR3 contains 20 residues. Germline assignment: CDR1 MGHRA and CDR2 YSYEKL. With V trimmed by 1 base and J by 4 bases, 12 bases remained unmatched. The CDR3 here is CASSQVFGTRLAGGYNEQFF. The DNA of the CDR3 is TGCGCCAGCAGCCAAGTTTTCGGGACCCGACTAGCGGGAGGGTACAATGAGCAGTTCTTC.

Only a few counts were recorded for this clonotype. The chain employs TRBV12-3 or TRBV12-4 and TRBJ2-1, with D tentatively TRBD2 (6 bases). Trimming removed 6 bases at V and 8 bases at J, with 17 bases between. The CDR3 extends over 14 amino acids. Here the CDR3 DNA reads TGTGCCAGCAGCCCCGCCGGCGGGATTGATGAGCAGTTCTTC. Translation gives CASSPAGGIDEQFF.

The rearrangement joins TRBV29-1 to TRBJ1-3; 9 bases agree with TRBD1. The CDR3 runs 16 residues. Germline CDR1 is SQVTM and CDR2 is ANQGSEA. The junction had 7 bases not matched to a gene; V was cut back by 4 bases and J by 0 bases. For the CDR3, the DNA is TGCAGCGTTGGTTATGGGACAGGGTACTCTGGAAACACCATATATTTT. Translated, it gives CSVGYGTGYSGNTIYF.

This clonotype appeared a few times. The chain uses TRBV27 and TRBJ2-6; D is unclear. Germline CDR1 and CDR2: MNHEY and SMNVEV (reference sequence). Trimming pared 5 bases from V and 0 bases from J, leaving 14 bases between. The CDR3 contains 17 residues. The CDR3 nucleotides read TGTGCCAGCAGTCTCGCGTGGGTGGGCTCTGGGGCCAACGTCCTGACTTTC. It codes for CASSLAWVGSGANVLTF.

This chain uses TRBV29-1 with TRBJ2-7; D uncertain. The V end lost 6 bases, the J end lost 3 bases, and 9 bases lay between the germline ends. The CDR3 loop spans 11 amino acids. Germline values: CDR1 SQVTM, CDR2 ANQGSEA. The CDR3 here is CSVKADYEQYF. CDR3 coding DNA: TGCAGCGTGAAGGCGGACTACGAGCAGTACTTC.

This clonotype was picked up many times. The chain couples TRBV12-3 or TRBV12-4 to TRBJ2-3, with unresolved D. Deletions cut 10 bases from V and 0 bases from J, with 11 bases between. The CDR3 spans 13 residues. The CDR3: CATQTPSTDTQYF. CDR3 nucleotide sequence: TGTGCCACCCAGACACCTAGCACAGATACGCAGTATTTT.

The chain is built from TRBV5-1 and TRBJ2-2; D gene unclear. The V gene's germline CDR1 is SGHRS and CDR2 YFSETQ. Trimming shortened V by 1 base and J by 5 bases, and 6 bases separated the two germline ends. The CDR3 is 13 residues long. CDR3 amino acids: CASSLPRTGELFF. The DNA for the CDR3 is TGCGCCAGCAGCTTGCCCCGGACCGGGGAGCTGTTTTTT.

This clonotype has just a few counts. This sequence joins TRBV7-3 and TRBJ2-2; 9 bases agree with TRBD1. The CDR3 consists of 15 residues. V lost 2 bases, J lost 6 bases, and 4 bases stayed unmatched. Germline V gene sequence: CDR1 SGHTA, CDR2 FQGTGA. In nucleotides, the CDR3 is TGTGCCAGCAGCTTATCGGGACAGGGCTCCGGGGAGCTGTTTTTT. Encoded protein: CASSLSGQGSGELFF. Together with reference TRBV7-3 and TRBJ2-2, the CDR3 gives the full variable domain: GAGVSQTPSNKVTEKGKYVELRCDPISGHTALYWYRQSLGQGPEFLIYFQGTGAADDSGLPNDRFFAVRPEGSVSTLKIQRTERGDSAVYLCASSLSGQGSGELFFGEGSRLTVL.

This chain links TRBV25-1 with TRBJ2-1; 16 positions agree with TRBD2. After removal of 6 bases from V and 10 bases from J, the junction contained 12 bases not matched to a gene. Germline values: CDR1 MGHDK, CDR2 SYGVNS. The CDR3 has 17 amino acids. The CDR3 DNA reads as TGTGCCAGCAGCCTTGGGACTAGCGGGAGGGCCCTGGGGGAGCAGTTCTTC. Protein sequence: CASSLGTSGRALGEQFF.

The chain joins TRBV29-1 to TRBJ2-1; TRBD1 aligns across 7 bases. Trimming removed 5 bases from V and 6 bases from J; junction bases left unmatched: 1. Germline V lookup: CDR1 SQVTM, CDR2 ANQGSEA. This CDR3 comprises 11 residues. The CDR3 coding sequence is TGCAGCGTTTACAGGGGCAATGAGCAGTTCTTC. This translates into CSVYRGNEQFF.

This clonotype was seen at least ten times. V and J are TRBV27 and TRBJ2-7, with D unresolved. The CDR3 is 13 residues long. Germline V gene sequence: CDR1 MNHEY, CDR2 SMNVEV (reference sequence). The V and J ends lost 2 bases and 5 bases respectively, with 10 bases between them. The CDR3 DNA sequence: TGTGCCAGCAGTTTACAGAGTAACAACGAGCAGTACTTC. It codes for CASSLQSNNEQYF.

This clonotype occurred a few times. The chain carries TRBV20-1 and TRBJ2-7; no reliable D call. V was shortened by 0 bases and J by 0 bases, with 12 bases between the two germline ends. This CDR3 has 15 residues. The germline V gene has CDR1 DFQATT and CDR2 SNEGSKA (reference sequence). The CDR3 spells CSARDYQATSYEQYF. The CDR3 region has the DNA TGCAGTGCTAGAGATTACCAGGCCACCTCCTACGAGCAGTACTTC.

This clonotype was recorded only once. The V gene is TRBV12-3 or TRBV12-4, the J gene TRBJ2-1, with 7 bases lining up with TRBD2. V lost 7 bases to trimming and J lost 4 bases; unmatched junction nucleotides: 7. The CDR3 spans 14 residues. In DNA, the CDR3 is TGTGCCAGCACCTTGGGGGGGGTATACAATGAGCAGTTCTTC. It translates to CASTLGGVYNEQFF.

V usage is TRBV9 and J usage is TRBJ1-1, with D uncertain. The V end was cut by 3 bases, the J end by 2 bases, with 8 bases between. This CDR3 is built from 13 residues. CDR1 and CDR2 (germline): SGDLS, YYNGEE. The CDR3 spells CASSAGYNTEAFF. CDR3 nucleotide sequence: TGTGCCAGCAGCGCCGGGTATAACACTGAAGCTTTCTTT.